Below, 28 T cell receptor beta chains from the same sample are listed, as sequenced in a study of cytomegalovirus exposure and HLA in healthy donors. Profiling relied on immunoSEQ multiplex PCR, and the TCRdb table lists in-frame clones only, not all of them. The sample gives around 230,000 clones, 70% to 90% of which show up once; roughly 1.2% is in the top ten. The specimen sequenced was PBMCs. The receptors here all came from a woman in her twenties or thirties in good health and CMV-seropositive.

The chain has TRBV18 and TRBJ2-7, with 9 nucleotides matching TRBD1. The germline gives CDR1 KGHSH, CDR2 LQKENI. The CDR3 is 16 amino acids. The V and J ends lost 3 bases and 6 bases, in that order; junction bases with no gene match: 12. CDR3 DNA sequence: TGTGCCAGCTCACCGTTGACGGGGACAGGGACCGTCGAGCAGTACTTC. Protein: CASSPLTGTGTVEQYF.

The chain carries TRBV6-7 and TRBJ2-5; 14 bases align to TRBD2. TRBV6-7 is known as an ORF, though its function is uncertain. This CDR3 region has 17 residues. J was trimmed by 4 bases and V by 5 bases; bases with no gene match: 9. The CDR3 is CASSRYWGLAGVETQYF. CDR3 DNA: TGTGCCAGCAGTCGTTACTGGGGACTAGCGGGAGTAGAGACCCAGTACTTC.

The rearrangement links TRBV15 to TRBJ2-7; 11 nucleotides agree with TRBD2. This CDR3 has 15 residues. Germline-derived CDR1 and CDR2 are LNHNV and YYDKDF (reference sequence). With 5 bases clipped from V and 4 bases from J, the junction kept 7 bases outside the gene matches. CDR3 sequence: CATSLGTSGLYEQYF. CDR3 bases: TGTGCCACCAGCCTCGGGACTAGCGGCCTATACGAGCAGTACTTC.

The chain is built from TRBV9 and TRBJ2-1; D perhaps matches TRBD2 (5 bases). This CDR3 has 15 residues. The V end lost 0 bases, the J end lost 8 bases, and 15 bases lay between the germline ends. Germline loops: CDR1 SGDLS, CDR2 YYNGEE. CDR3 DNA sequence: TGTGCCAGCAGCGTAGTCCCGGGGATCTCGGATGAGCAGTTCTTC. It specifies CASSVVPGISDEQFF.

The chain has TRBV27 and TRBJ2-7; TRBD1 is a possible D gene (6 bases). This CDR3 has 13 residues. Germline lookup yields CDR1 MNHEY and CDR2 SMNVEV (reference sequence). Between the trimmed V and J ends, which lost 4 bases and 3 bases, there was a span of 10 bases. The CDR3 DNA sequence: TGTGCCAGCAGTTCTGTAGGGGGCTACGAGCAGTACTTC. Its translation is CASSSVGGYEQYF.

The V and J genes are TRBV7-2 and TRBJ2-3; D is undetermined. Germline loops: CDR1 SGHTA, CDR2 FQGNSA. V was cut by 2 bases and J by 7 bases, with 7 bases left in between. The CDR3 contains 12 residues. The CDR3 protein is CASSLQENTQYF. CDR3 nucleotides: TGTGCCAGCAGCTTACAGGAAAATACGCAGTATTTT.

The chain is built from TRBV19 and TRBJ2-7; D is undetermined. Trimming pared 8 bases from V and 3 bases from J, leaving 14 bases between. Germline CDR1 and CDR2: LNHDA and SQIVND (reference sequence). The CDR3 runs to 13 residues. The DNA for the CDR3 is TGTGCCAGTGGTAAAGGAGATCACTACGAGCAGTACTTC. The encoded protein is CASGKGDHYEQYF.

The chain couples TRBV7-2 to TRBJ1-5; 7 bases line up with TRBD1. V lost 0 bases and J lost 3; bases outside the gene matches: 5. CDR3 size: 16 residues. The germline V gene encodes CDR1 SGHTA and CDR2 FQGNSA. CDR3 region: CASSLAQGGFNQPQHF. CDR3 bases: TGTGCCAGCAGCTTAGCCCAGGGGGGATTCAATCAGCCCCAGCATTTT.

The chain links TRBV28 to TRBJ1-2, with 9 bases matching TRBD1. This CDR3 contains 17 residues. Germline CDR1 reads MDHEN; CDR2 reads SYDVKM. The ends lost 3 bases at V and 0 bases at J; junction bases unmatched: 8. CDR3 amino acids: CASSFTGTGHPNYGYTF. CDR3 in DNA: TGTGCCAGCAGTTTCACCGGGACAGGGCACCCTAACTATGGCTACACCTTC.

This chain links TRBV6-1 with TRBJ2-7; the D gene is possibly TRBD1 (6 bases). CDR3 length: 15 amino acids. Between the trimmed V and J ends, which lost 6 bases and 2 bases, there was a span of 17 bases. Germline V gene sequence: CDR1 MNHNS, CDR2 SASEGT. In nucleotides, the CDR3 is TGTGCCAGCAGAAACAGGGAGTTGGCAACCTACGAGCAGTACTTC. Translated: CASRNRELATYEQYF.

In this sample, this clone turned up a few times. V gene TRBV7-9 combines with J gene TRBJ1-2; D unresolved. V dropped 2 bases and J dropped 4 bases, with 14 bases sitting between them. CDR1 SEHNR and CDR2 FQNEAQ come from the germline V gene (reference sequence). This CDR3 is built from 15 residues. The CDR3 is CASSLREEGIYGYTF. The CDR3 nucleotides read TGTGCCAGCAGCTTAAGGGAGGAGGGCATCTATGGCTACACCTTC.

This clone showed up just once. The rearrangement links TRBV9 to TRBJ2-2; TRBD1 aligns across 9 bases. Looked up from germline, CDR1 is SGDLS and CDR2 is YYNGEE. The CDR3 loop spans 16 amino acids. The V gene end was trimmed by 4 bases and the J gene end by 5 bases; junction bases not matched to a gene: 9. The CDR3 reads CASSRKTGGVTGELFF. For the CDR3, the DNA is TGTGCCAGCAGCCGAAAGACAGGGGGAGTTACCGGGGAGCTGTTTTTT. Looking up the rest from reference TRBV9 and TRBJ2-2 gives the full variable domain: DSGVTQTPKHLITATGQRVTLRCSPRSGDLSVYWYQQSLDQGLQFLIQYYNGEERAKGNILERFSAQQFPDLHSELNLSSLELGDSALYFCASSRKTGGVTGELFFGEGSRLTVL.

The chain employs TRBV5-1 and TRBJ2-3; the D gene is possibly TRBD2 (5 bases). V was clipped by 4 bases and J by 1 base, with 7 bases between them. The CDR3 is 13 residues long. In germline, CDR1 is SGHRS, CDR2 YFSETQ. The CDR3: CASSSSGTDTQYF. DNA for the CDR3: TGCGCCAGCAGCAGTAGCGGCACAGATACGCAGTATTTT.

The chain joins TRBV6-1 to TRBJ1-1; D uncertain. The CDR3 runs 15 residues. Trimming took 2 bases from V and 0 from J, leaving 10 bases between them. The germline V gene has CDR1 MNHNS and CDR2 SASEGT. In DNA, the CDR3 is TGTGCCAGCAGTGAAATTGGAGCCATGAACACTGAAGCTTTCTTT. Translated: CASSEIGAMNTEAFF.

V usage is TRBV5-1 and J usage is TRBJ1-1, with a weak D call TRBD1 (6 bases). Germline V gene data show CDR1 as SGHRS and CDR2 as YFSETQ. Trimming removed 0 bases from V and 6 bases from J, with 12 bases in between. The CDR3 length is 14 residues. The CDR3 is CASSLDGGRAEAFF. The CDR3 nucleotides read TGCGCCAGCAGCTTGGACGGGGGGCGGGCTGAAGCTTTCTTT.

The chain combines TRBV2 with TRBJ1-5; a possible D gene is TRBD1 (5 bases). The CDR3 totals 15 residues. Germline assignment: CDR1 SNHLY and CDR2 FYNNEI. Trimming took 7 bases from V and 1 from J, leaving 14 bases between them. Here the CDR3 reads CASNIQGPSNQPQHF. DNA of the CDR3: TGTGCCAGCAACATCCAGGGCCCCAGCAATCAGCCCCAGCATTTT. The whole variable domain, filled in from reference TRBV2 and TRBJ1-5, reads EPEVTQTPSHQVTQMGQEVILRCVPISNHLYFYWYRQILGQKVEFLVSFYNNEISEKSEIFDDQFSVERPDGSNFTLKIRSTKLEDSAMYFCASNIQGPSNQPQHFGDGTRLSIL.

This clone was observed a single time. The rearrangement links TRBV4-1 to TRBJ1-2, with D hard to call. The CDR3 covers 17 residues. Trimming shortened V by 2 bases and J by 5 bases, and 21 bases separated the two germline ends. CDR1 and CDR2 (germline): MGHRA, YSYEKL. The CDR3 loop is CASSQNPTPAPVYGYTF. The CDR3 DNA follows: TGCGCCAGCAGCCAAAACCCGACTCCGGCGCCCGTATATGGCTACACCTTC.

The chain joins TRBV6-1 to TRBJ1-1; D uncertain. The CDR3 contains 11 residues. Germline V gene lookup returns CDR1 MNHNS and CDR2 SASEGT. V lost 11 bases to trimming and J lost 5 bases, with 12 bases between them. CDR3 coding DNA: TGTGCCTCCCAACGGCGGACTGAAGCTTTCTTT. Amino acids: CASQRRTEAFF.

In this sample, this clone turned up many times. The chain links TRBV5-1 to TRBJ2-5, with a weak D call TRBD1 (5 bases). This CDR3 is 16 amino acids long. V lost 2 bases, J lost 5 bases, and 19 bases lay in between. CDR1 and CDR2 from the germline V gene are SGHRS and YFSETQ. CDR3 nucleotides: TGCGCCAGCAGCTTATCAGGGCGAAGCGACTGGGAGACCCAGTACTTC. This gives the protein CASSLSGRSDWETQYF.

The V call is TRBV7-9, the J call TRBJ2-7; TRBD1 matches at 11 bases. Per the germline V gene, CDR1 is SEHNR and CDR2 is FQNEAQ (reference sequence). The CDR3 extends over 15 amino acids. Trimming took 1 base from V and 3 from J; bases not matched to a gene: 2. CDR3 coding DNA: TGTGCCAGCAGCTTAGTCGGGACAGGGGGCTACGAGCAGTACTTC. It encodes CASSLVGTGGYEQYF. Full variable domain (remainder filled in from reference TRBV7-9 and TRBJ2-7): DTGVSQNPRHKITKRGQNVTFRCDPISEHNRLYWYRQTLGQGPEFLTYFQNEAQLEKSRLLSDRFSAERPKGSFSTLEIQRTEQGDSAMYLCASSLVGTGGYEQYFGPGTRLTVT.

The chain joins TRBV27 to TRBJ2-7; TRBD2 matches at 9 bases. The CDR3 is 17 residues long. V lost 0 bases to trimming and J lost 6 bases; unmatched junction nucleotides: 12. The germline V gene encodes CDR1 MNHEY and CDR2 SMNVEV (reference sequence). The CDR3 DNA follows: TGTGCCAGCAGTTTATCGGTTGTAAGCGGGAGGTCCCGCGAGCAGTACTTC. Translated: CASSLSVVSGRSREQYF.

The rearrangement joins TRBV30 to TRBJ1-5, with TRBD1 matching over 9 bases. CDR1 and CDR2 (germline): GTSNPN, SVGIG (reference sequence). The CDR3 has 17 amino acids. Losses at the gene ends were 0 bases for V and 4 bases for J; bases not matched to a gene: 10. Here the CDR3 reads CAWSVTGGAGGNQPQHF. CDR3 bases: TGTGCCTGGAGTGTAACAGGGGGCGCGGGGGGGAATCAGCCCCAGCATTTT.

This chain joins TRBV27 and TRBJ2-2; TRBD2 aligns across 13 bases. Losses at the gene ends were 6 bases for V and 3 bases for J; bases not matched to a gene: 7. CDR3 length: 17 residues. From germline, CDR1 is MNHEY and CDR2 SMNVEV (reference sequence). CDR3 bases: TGTGCCAGCAGCCGAGGACTAGCGGGAGATTACACCGGGGAGCTGTTTTTT. Translated: CASSRGLAGDYTGELFF.

The V and J genes are TRBV5-1 and TRBJ1-2; D is undetermined. Germline-derived CDR1 and CDR2 are SGHRS and YFSETQ. V was pared by 0 bases and J by 6 bases, with 18 bases between. The CDR3 runs to 16 residues. The CDR3 reads CASSLETRALYDGYTF. The CDR3 DNA sequence: TGCGCCAGCAGCTTGGAAACTCGTGCTTTATACGATGGCTACACCTTC.

This chain uses TRBV5-1 with TRBJ2-1; 14 bases match TRBD2. CDR3 length: 16 amino acids. Germline CDR1 and CDR2: SGHRS and YFSETQ. V was pared by 6 bases and J by 1 base, with 3 bases of the junction left unmatched. The CDR3 sequence is CASKGLAGESYNEQFF. The CDR3 nucleotides read TGCGCCAGCAAGGGACTAGCGGGAGAGTCCTACAATGAGCAGTTCTTC.

The chain has TRBV28 and TRBJ1-2, with D hard to call. This CDR3 is built from 15 residues. V was clipped by 0 bases and J by 4 bases, with 12 bases between them. CDR1 is MDHEN and CDR2 is SYDVKM in the germline V gene. In DNA form, the CDR3 reads TGTGCCAGCAGTTTATGGGAACTGACTAGCTATGGCTACACCTTC. This gives the protein CASSLWELTSYGYTF.

The rearrangement uses TRBV6-5 and TRBJ2-1; a possible D gene is TRBD2 (5 bases). Germline CDR1 and CDR2: MNHEY and SVGAGI. The CDR3 is 15 residues long. V was trimmed by 0 bases and J by 10 bases, leaving 16 bases between them. CDR3 protein: CASSYSPGASGEQFF. CDR3 nucleotides: TGTGCCAGCAGTTACTCCCCCGGTGCGAGCGGAGAGCAGTTCTTC.

The genes are TRBV11-2 and TRBJ2-1, with D perhaps TRBD2 (6 bases). Germline CDR1 reads SGHAT; CDR2 reads FQNNGV. V lost 7 bases to trimming and J lost 7 bases, with 23 bases between them. The CDR3 is 16 amino acids. The CDR3 DNA sequence: TGTGCCAGCACCCGAGGGGCGGCGGGACGGGCGAATGAGCAGTTCTTC. It codes for CASTRGAAGRANEQFF.